One and the same sample provided the 5 T cell receptor beta chains below, sequenced in a study of blood T cell repertoires in COVID-19. Clones were read by immunoSEQ multiplex PCR, and TCRdb kept only the in-frame ones, dropping some. The sample records roughly 120,000 clones, 70% to 85% being singletons. What was sequenced was peripheral blood. These receptors came from a woman in her sixties or seventies with acute or convalescent COVID-19.

The V call is TRBV28, the J call TRBJ1-5; D may be TRBD1 (5 bases). The CDR3 has 11 residues. Germline assignment: CDR1 MDHEN and CDR2 SYDVKM. V was pared by 8 bases and J by 8 bases, with 10 bases between. CDR3 coding DNA: TGTGCCAGCGCAGGAGGGGAGCCCCAGCATTTT. It yields the protein CASAGGEPQHF.

V usage is TRBV2 and J usage is TRBJ1-2; weak D call: TRBD1 (5 bases). The CDR3 runs to 15 residues. Per germline, CDR1 SNHLY and CDR2 FYNNEI. V dropped 7 bases and J dropped 8 bases, with 23 bases sitting between them. The CDR3 here is CASKNPTAGRRGYTF. The DNA of the CDR3 is TGTGCCAGCAAAAACCCCACGGCAGGGCGGAGAGGCTACACCTTC.

A few counts support this clone. CDR3 in amino acids: CASSQAVGTGTIMNTEAFF. CDR3 coding DNA: TGTGCCAGCTCACAGGCAGTCGGGACAGGGACCATTATGAACACTGAAGCTTTCTTT. The genes are TRBV18 and TRBJ1-1; 9 positions match TRBD1. Germline V gene sequence: CDR1 KGHSH, CDR2 LQKENI. The CDR3 consists of 19 residues. Unmatched junction bases numbered 15, after V lost 4 bases and J lost 0 bases.

The chain links TRBV30 to TRBJ1-2, with 8 positions matching TRBD1. CDR3 length: 15 amino acids. Germline V gene lookup returns CDR1 GTSNPN and CDR2 SVGIG (reference sequence). Trimming took 3 bases from V and 7 from J; bases not matched to a gene: 13. In DNA form, the CDR3 reads TGTGCCTGGAGAATAGCGACAGGGGTTAGGAGTGGCTACACCTTC. Translation gives CAWRIATGVRSGYTF.

CDR3 nucleotides: TGTGCCAGCAGCCGGGACTACAGCACAGATACGCAGTATTTT. Its translation is CASSRDYSTDTQYF. The genes are TRBV11-1 and TRBJ2-3; 7 bases align to TRBD2. The CDR3 loop spans 14 amino acids. V was pared by 5 bases and J by 0 bases, with 2 bases of the junction left unmatched. Germline V gene data show CDR1 as SGHAT and CDR2 as FQDESV (reference sequence).